This TCR beta chain is from a study of spatial heterogeneity in lung cancer. Study information: For the average unique TCR and UMI combination, more than eight occurrences appeared in raw reads.

TCRdb ran MiXCR on the 5' RACE reads and lists one entry per CDR3 protein. The repertoire holds a few thousand distinct CDR3 sequences, with around 20% as singletons. The CDR3 has 15 amino acids. Trimming stripped 5 bases from V and 3 bases from J, with 13 bases between. Germline CDR1 SEHNR, CDR2 FQNEAQ (reference sequence). This clonotype is deemed medium-sized. The time point here: sample taken at primary tumor resection. Material for sequencing was whole RNA from tumor, nontumor lung or frozen PBMC, left unsorted. More than 70 TRACERx patients with early, untreated non-small cell lung cancer donated samples.

This clonotype was sampled from a male donor with early-stage non-small cell lung cancer. The rearrangement joins TRBV7-9 to TRBJ2-2, with D perhaps matching TRBD2 (6 bases). Sequences were derived from normal lung tissue next to the tumor, sampled at surgery. Here the CDR3 reads CASSQGDFYTGELFF. The DNA for the CDR3 is TGTGCCAGCAGCCAAGGGGACTTTTACACCGGGGAGCTGTTTTTT.